The rows below give T cell receptor beta chains drawn from one sample of a study of blood T cell repertoires in COVID-19. The repertoire was sequenced with immunoSEQ multiplex PCR; TCRdb's copy has only in-frame clones and lacks some. Of under 250,000 clones listed, around 84% were seen once; the top ten hold 7.1%. Material: peripheral blood. Receptors originate from a woman aged 70 to 79 with active or convalescent COVID-19. The CDR3 runs from the conserved cysteine through the conserved F or W. The D gene is left open where the match is weak.

d_gene: TRBD1; v_gene: TRBV28; j_gene: TRBJ2-2; CDR3aa: CASRSDRDTGELFF
d_gene: .; v_gene: TRBV7-9; j_gene: TRBJ1-1; CDR3aa: CASSLDVETEAFF
d_gene: TRBD2; v_gene: TRBV15; j_gene: TRBJ2-3; CDR3aa: CATSRDGLAGGTDTQYF
d_gene: TRBD2; v_gene: TRBV6-2/TRBV6-3; j_gene: TRBJ2-1; CDR3aa: CASSRTSRSDEQFF
d_gene: TRBD1; v_gene: TRBV5-5; j_gene: TRBJ2-7; CDR3aa: CASRPGTESYEQYF
d_gene: TRBD1; v_gene: TRBV5-1; j_gene: TRBJ2-7; CDR3aa: CASSIYGTGYEQYF
d_gene: TRBD1; v_gene: TRBV4-2; j_gene: TRBJ1-6; CDR3aa: CASSQDSGGSLYPHF
d_gene: TRBD2; v_gene: TRBV18; j_gene: TRBJ2-7; CDR3aa: CASSPPAQRGGHEQYF
d_gene: .; v_gene: TRBV5-6; j_gene: TRBJ2-5; CDR3aa: CASGREETQYF
d_gene: TRBD1; v_gene: TRBV20-1; j_gene: TRBJ1-5; CDR3aa: CSASYGTGDFRGNQPQHF
d_gene: .; v_gene: TRBV7-9; j_gene: TRBJ2-7; CDR3aa: CASSLGGLAEQYF
d_gene: TRBD1; v_gene: TRBV18; j_gene: TRBJ1-2; CDR3aa: CASSPSQGLYGYTF
d_gene: TRBD2; v_gene: TRBV11-2; j_gene: TRBJ2-1; CDR3aa: CASSLGLAGGYNEQFF
d_gene: TRBD1; v_gene: TRBV12-5; j_gene: TRBJ2-2; CDR3aa: CASGPGQERNTGELFF
d_gene: .; v_gene: TRBV5-6; j_gene: TRBJ1-1; CDR3aa: CASSLASFGMTEAFF
d_gene: .; v_gene: TRBV6-6; j_gene: TRBJ2-2; CDR3aa: CASSSGELFF
d_gene: .; v_gene: TRBV6-5; j_gene: TRBJ2-2; CDR3aa: CASRFTGTGELFF
d_gene: .; v_gene: TRBV11-3; j_gene: TRBJ2-2; CDR3aa: CASSLMERVPPGELFF
d_gene: .; v_gene: TRBV6-5; j_gene: TRBJ2-1; CDR3aa: CASDPKRGIDEQFF
d_gene: .; v_gene: TRBV11-2; j_gene: TRBJ1-1; CDR3aa: CASSYSVGRMNTEAFF
d_gene: .; v_gene: TRBV7-2; j_gene: TRBJ2-7; CDR3aa: CASGEGRSHYEQYF
d_gene: .; v_gene: TRBV5-1; j_gene: TRBJ2-2; CDR3aa: CASSLRTDDTGELFF
d_gene: .; v_gene: TRBV6-5; j_gene: TRBJ2-7; CDR3aa: CATRHRGGAYEQYF
d_gene: .; v_gene: TRBV2; j_gene: TRBJ1-4; CDR3aa: CASSYLQTTNEKLFF
d_gene: .; v_gene: TRBV10-3; j_gene: TRBJ2-5; CDR3aa: CALRTPGQETQYF
d_gene: .; v_gene: TRBV9; j_gene: TRBJ1-4; CDR3aa: CASSSLGTTGEKLFF
d_gene: TRBD1; v_gene: TRBV29-1; j_gene: TRBJ1-2; CDR3aa: CSVYDPGQGSIGGYTF
d_gene: .; v_gene: TRBV9; j_gene: TRBJ1-6; CDR3aa: CASSGGRGVSPLHF
d_gene: TRBD1; v_gene: TRBV19; j_gene: TRBJ1-2; CDR3aa: CASSIDRDRMRGYTF
d_gene: .; v_gene: TRBV7-2; j_gene: TRBJ1-6; CDR3aa: CASSLFTRQANPSISLHF
d_gene: .; v_gene: TRBV3-1/TRBV3-2; j_gene: TRBJ2-2; CDR3aa: CASSQDPGVRTGELFF
d_gene: TRBD1; v_gene: TRBV7-3; j_gene: TRBJ1-4; CDR3aa: CASSPIGTGSPTLNEKLFF
d_gene: TRBD1; v_gene: TRBV4-3; j_gene: TRBJ1-2; CDR3aa: CASSPTGGNDYGYTF
d_gene: .; v_gene: TRBV6-6; j_gene: TRBJ2-3; CDR3aa: CASHKTARLHTQYF
d_gene: .; v_gene: TRBV4-3; j_gene: TRBJ1-1; CDR3aa: CASSQRRSVNTEAFF
d_gene: .; v_gene: TRBV6-5; j_gene: TRBJ1-1; CDR3aa: CASRMAGSNTEAFF
d_gene: TRBD1; v_gene: TRBV6-2/TRBV6-3; j_gene: TRBJ2-2; CDR3aa: CASSRQGRLFF
d_gene: TRBD1; v_gene: TRBV27; j_gene: TRBJ2-3; CDR3aa: CASSSYRGFTDTQYF
d_gene: .; v_gene: TRBV3-1/TRBV3-2; j_gene: TRBJ1-3; CDR3aa: CASSQDPSGNTIYF
d_gene: TRBD2; v_gene: TRBV5-1; j_gene: TRBJ2-1; CDR3aa: CASSLRTSGGQSSYNEQFF
d_gene: .; v_gene: TRBV9; j_gene: TRBJ2-7; CDR3aa: CASSVGSSYEQYF
d_gene: .; v_gene: TRBV6-5; j_gene: TRBJ2-7; CDR3aa: CASSRDRYSYEQYF
d_gene: TRBD1; v_gene: TRBV20-1; j_gene: TRBJ1-2; CDR3aa: CSASRGDGYTF
d_gene: .; v_gene: TRBV21-1; j_gene: TRBJ2-5; CDR3aa: CASSRGPGTGRETQYF
d_gene: TRBD1; v_gene: TRBV12-5; j_gene: TRBJ1-1; CDR3aa: CASGSGTGEAFF
d_gene: .; v_gene: TRBV12-5; j_gene: TRBJ1-6; CDR3aa: CASGPPGAPLHF
d_gene: .; v_gene: TRBV7-2; j_gene: TRBJ1-1; CDR3aa: CASTTGFAEAFF
d_gene: TRBD1; v_gene: TRBV24-1; j_gene: TRBJ2-3; CDR3aa: CATSDLSGTGRDTQYF
d_gene: TRBD1; v_gene: TRBV4-2; j_gene: TRBJ1-6; CDR3aa: CASSRNTGGNSPLHF
d_gene: .; v_gene: TRBV5-8; j_gene: TRBJ2-1; CDR3aa: CASSPWTRNEQFF
d_gene: .; v_gene: TRBV10-1; j_gene: TRBJ1-1; CDR3aa: CASSESRAGRVEAFF
d_gene: .; v_gene: TRBV7-2; j_gene: TRBJ2-5; CDR3aa: CASSLFGGRETQYF
d_gene: TRBD2; v_gene: TRBV2; j_gene: TRBJ2-5; CDR3aa: CAGGLAVAQETQYF